The present T cell receptor (beta chain) was sequenced within a study of blood T cells in healthy people across ages. General observations from the study: Diversity of TCR beta per million T cells declined in a roughly linear way with age. The long-lived group displayed more naive CD4+ cells, plus higher diversity, than the aged donors did. Unsorted PBMCs prevented conclusive naive versus antigen-experienced comparison.

Donors were systemically healthy Caucasian individuals from Russia aged about 6 to 95 years. Regarding this clonotype: Antigen: not known.

Combining a sample-barcoded 5' primer with a J-beta primer mix, a second PCR ran for roughly 7 to 11 cycles. Each CDR3 protein is one row after TCRdb ran MiXCR on the 5' RACE reads. The repertoire holds nearly 800,000 distinct CDR3 sequences, with roughly three fifths as singletons. The specimen was blood. This receptor was obtained from a man aged 35-49 years in good health.

Here the CDR3 reads CASSFVGTSGGKETQYF. CDR3 sequence (DNA): TGTGCCAGCAGCTTTGTTGGGACTAGCGGGGGGAAAGAGACCCAGTACTTC. The chain uses TRBV11-3 and TRBJ2-5; TRBD2 agrees at 15 bases. V lost 3 bases to trimming and J lost 3 bases; unmatched junction nucleotides: 5. The CDR3 length is 17 residues. Germline lookup yields CDR1 SGHNT and CDR2 YENEEA.